This T cell receptor (beta chain) was retrieved from a study of shared clonotypes between healthy human individuals. In the study overall: A donor's plate count was three for CD4 naive and three for CD4 memory; CD8 naive had two and CD8 memory one.

Clones were read by immunoSEQ multiplex PCR, and TCRdb kept only the in-frame ones, dropping some. The data show roughly 770,000 clones, about 96% seen once. Only CD45RO-negative cells positively selected for CCR7 counted as naive CD8 cells, so terminally differentiated effector memory CD45RA+ cells were excluded. Germline loops: CDR1 SGHDN, CDR2 FVKESK. V lost 0 bases, J lost 0 bases, and 12 bases lay in between. The CDR3 is 17 residues long. Sequenced input: naive CD8+ T cells sorted from blood. This rearrangement joins TRBV14 to TRBJ2-1; weak D call: TRBD2 (6 bases). The TCR originated in a man younger than 40 in good health. CDR3 DNA sequence: TGTGCCAGCAGCCAAGATCCAAAGCGGGTCTCCTACAATGAGCAGTTCTTC. Its protein product is CASSQDPKRVSYNEQFF.